This T cell receptor beta chain was identified in a study of cytomegalovirus exposure and HLA in healthy donors. The germline CDR1 and CDR2 sequences are ENHRY and SYGVKD. This CDR3 comprises 15 residues. V was clipped by 0 bases and J by 7 bases, with 13 bases between them. Vbeta (60) and Jbeta (13) primers were used in the PCR. The data were produced by immunoSEQ multiplex PCR, yet TCRdb's version contains in-frame clones alone and is incomplete. The table lists roughly 150,000 clones, under 85% of them singletons. The rearrangement joins TRBV10-3 to TRBJ1-5; no definite D call. This sequence was found in a woman aged 18-29 years in good health and CMV-seropositive. What was sequenced was PBMCs. DNA of the CDR3: TGTGCCATCAGTGAGTCGAGGGAGCTTAAACAGCCCCAGCATTTT. Protein sequence: CAISESRELKQPQHF.